These 30 T cell receptor beta chains share one sample of origin, sequenced in a study of blood T cell repertoires in COVID-19. The method was immunoSEQ multiplex PCR; TCRdb's version includes in-frame clones alone and lacks a portion of them. There are more than 250,000 clones in the sample; approximately 85% occur only once, and 5.1% lies in the top ten. Sequenced sample: peripheral blood. These receptors were obtained from a man aged 50-60 years with active or convalescent COVID-19.

The V gene is TRBV5-1, the J gene TRBJ2-3; no clear D. Trimming left V 6 bases short and J 4 bases short, with 12 bases between. The germline CDR1 and CDR2 sequences are SGHRS and YFSETQ. The CDR3 runs 13 residues. The CDR3 region is CASKNSLSDTQYF. Here the CDR3 DNA reads TGCGCCAGCAAGAACTCCCTTTCAGATACGCAGTATTTT.

Only one count was recorded for this clone. The V and J genes are TRBV19 and TRBJ2-7, with 9 bases lining up with TRBD1. The CDR3 covers 14 residues. CDR1 and CDR2 (germline): LNHDA, SQIVND (reference sequence). V lost 5 bases, J lost 6 bases, and 8 bases stayed unmatched. The CDR3 loop is CASSPDRGVGEQYF. The CDR3 DNA reads TGTGCCAGTAGTCCGGACAGGGGAGTCGGCGAGCAGTACTTC. The full variable domain, completed using reference TRBV19 and TRBJ2-7, is DGGITQSPKYLFRKEGQNVTLSCEQNLNHDAMYWYRQDPGQGLRLIYYSQIVNDFQKGDIAEGYSVSREKKESFPLTVTSAQKNPTAFYLCASSPDRGVGEQYFGPGTRLTVT.

The genes are TRBV2 and TRBJ2-5; D ambiguous. Trimming removed 1 base at V and 1 base at J, with 7 bases between. The length of the CDR3 is 14 residues. Germline loops: CDR1 SNHLY, CDR2 FYNNEI. For the CDR3, the DNA is TGTGCCAGCAGTGAAGACAGATCCCAAGAGACCCAGTACTTC. This translates into CASSEDRSQETQYF. Variable domain in full (rest from reference TRBV2 and TRBJ2-5): EPEVTQTPSHQVTQMGQEVILRCVPISNHLYFYWYRQILGQKVEFLVSFYNNEISEKSEIFDDQFSVERPDGSNFTLKIRSTKLEDSAMYFCASSEDRSQETQYFGPGTRLLVL.

The chain joins TRBV4-2 to TRBJ1-2; D remains ambiguous. The CDR3 is 14 residues long. CDR1 LGHNA and CDR2 YNFKEQ come from the germline V gene. Trimming took off 2 bases at V and 4 bases at J, with 11 bases between the two ends. CDR3 amino acids: CASSQITGSYGYTF. The CDR3 DNA reads TGTGCCAGCAGCCAAATTACGGGGAGCTATGGCTACACCTTC.

This clone turned up a few times. This chain joins TRBV7-3 and TRBJ1-2; 7 bases line up with TRBD1. This CDR3 region has 14 residues. V trimming: 5 bases; J trimming: 8 bases; junction bases outside the gene matches: 11. Looked up from germline, CDR1 is SGHTA and CDR2 is FQGTGA. The chain's CDR3 is CASSMTGPSSGYTF. The CDR3, as DNA: TGTGCCAGCAGCATGACAGGGCCTTCTTCGGGCTACACCTTC.

This chain uses TRBV5-8 with TRBJ1-5, with D perhaps matching TRBD1 (6 bases). The CDR3 length is 14 residues. Germline V gene lookup returns CDR1 SGHTS and CDR2 YDEGEE. V was clipped by 3 bases and J by 7 bases, with 14 bases between them. The CDR3 sequence is CASSSRTANQPQHF. CDR3 nucleotides: TGTGCCAGCAGCTCAAGGACAGCCAACCAGCCCCAGCATTTT.

The chain uses TRBV7-3 and TRBJ2-3; D is unclear. Germline V gene sequence: CDR1 SGHTA, CDR2 FQGTGA. The ends were cut back, 5 bases at V and 4 bases at J, with 10 bases in the middle. This CDR3 is built from 13 residues. The CDR3 sequence: CASSPSFSDTQYF. The CDR3 DNA reads as TGTGCCAGCAGCCCCAGTTTTTCAGATACGCAGTATTTT.

In the case of this clone: The junction and the germline gene differ at one end; a read error may be behind it. CDR3 nucleotide sequence: TGTGCCAGCAGTATATGGGACCGAGGGGAGACCCAGTACTTC. Translated, it gives CASSIWDRGETQYF. The chain has TRBV28 and TRBJ2-5, with D possibly being TRBD1 or TRBD2 (5 bases each). CDR3 length: 14 amino acids. CDR1 MDHEN and CDR2 SYDVKM come from the germline V gene.

This clone was recorded once. The chain has TRBV12-3 or TRBV12-4 and TRBJ2-4; 7 bases line up with TRBD2. The junction had 3 bases not matched to a gene; V was cut back by 3 bases and J by 7 bases. This CDR3 is 13 amino acids long. The CDR3 region is CASSFLLANIQYF. In DNA, the CDR3 is TGTGCCAGCAGTTTCTTACTAGCGAACATTCAGTACTTC.

The genes are TRBV5-1 and TRBJ1-5; tentative D call: TRBD1 (6 bases). Trimming removed 4 bases at V and 6 bases at J, with 20 bases between. The CDR3 runs 16 residues. Germline lookup yields CDR1 SGHRS and CDR2 YFSETQ. The CDR3 sequence is CASSLEPTGGGQPQHF. As DNA, the CDR3 is TGCGCCAGCAGCCTAGAACCGACAGGAGGCGGTCAGCCCCAGCATTTT.

V usage is TRBV19 and J usage is TRBJ2-7; 8 bases are shared with TRBD2. The germline gives CDR1 LNHDA, CDR2 SQIVND (reference sequence). The ends lost 5 bases at V and 1 base at J; junction bases unmatched: 10. The CDR3 sequence is 16 residues long. Here the CDR3 reads CASSAVPGLGSYEQYF. The CDR3 coding sequence is TGTGCCAGTAGTGCCGTACCGGGACTAGGGTCCTACGAGCAGTACTTC.

About this clone: Distinct nucleotide sequences in the sample also encode this CDR3. The genes are TRBV9 and TRBJ1-3; TRBD1 aligns across 9 bases. The CDR3 has 15 amino acids. The V and J ends lost 2 bases and 2 bases, in that order; junction bases with no gene match: 2. The germline V gene has CDR1 SGDLS and CDR2 YYNGEE. The CDR3 sequence: CASSVGQGTGNTIYF. The CDR3, as DNA: TGTGCCAGCAGCGTCGGACAGGGGACTGGAAACACCATATATTTT.

The gene calls are TRBV7-9 and TRBJ2-1, with TRBD2 identical over 8 bases. Losses at the gene ends were 5 bases for V and 4 bases for J; bases not matched to a gene: 13. CDR1 is SEHNR, CDR2 FQNEAQ, per germline (reference sequence). This CDR3 region has 17 residues. Here the CDR3 reads CASSQRPSGGWYNEQFF. The CDR3 nucleotides are TGTGCCAGCAGCCAACGACCATCGGGGGGGTGGTACAATGAGCAGTTCTTC.

This sequence joins TRBV19 and TRBJ1-1; D call uncertain. The CDR3 contains 14 residues. From germline, CDR1 is LNHDA and CDR2 SQIVND (reference sequence). The V gene lost 9 bases and the J gene lost 7 bases, with 21 bases spanning the gap. The CDR3 sequence is CASSSGGGPLEAFF. DNA for the CDR3: TGTGCCAGCTCCTCCGGCGGCGGGCCGCTTGAAGCTTTCTTT. Full variable domain (outside the CDR3, taken from reference TRBV19 and TRBJ1-1): DGGITQSPKYLFRKEGQNVTLSCEQNLNHDAMYWYRQDPGQGLRLIYYSQIVNDFQKGDIAEGYSVSREKKESFPLTVTSAQKNPTAFYLCASSSGGGPLEAFFGQGTRLTVV.

V usage is TRBV18 and J usage is TRBJ2-4; 8 positions match TRBD1. V trimming: 3 bases; J trimming: 6 bases; junction bases outside the gene matches: 7. Germline CDR1 is KGHSH and CDR2 is LQKENI. The CDR3 runs 15 residues. The CDR3 sequence is CASSPDRAAGNIQYF. In DNA form, the CDR3 reads TGTGCCAGCTCACCGGACAGGGCTGCGGGAAACATTCAGTACTTC.

This clone was counted ten times or more. This rearrangement joins TRBV27 to TRBJ1-2; 7 bases line up with TRBD1. The V and J ends lost 2 bases and 8 bases, in that order; junction bases with no gene match: 17. This CDR3 is built from 17 residues. CDR1 MNHEY and CDR2 SMNVEV come from the germline V gene (reference sequence). The CDR3 loop is CASSLSSMRDRDAGYTF. The CDR3 coding sequence is TGTGCCAGCAGTTTAAGTTCAATGAGGGACAGAGACGCGGGCTACACCTTC.

The CDR3 sequence: CAWSAAGVFSGNTIYF. In DNA form, the CDR3 reads TGTGCCTGGAGTGCCGCAGGGGTTTTCTCTGGAAACACCATATATTTT. The genes are TRBV30 and TRBJ1-3; D possibly corresponds to TRBD1 (6 bases). The CDR3 is 16 amino acids. V was clipped by 1 base and J by 0 bases, with 13 bases between them. Germline loops: CDR1 GTSNPN, CDR2 SVGIG (reference sequence).

The chain links TRBV30 to TRBJ1-1; D perhaps matches TRBD1 (6 bases). The germline V gene has CDR1 GTSNPN and CDR2 SVGIG (reference sequence). The V end lost 2 bases, the J end lost 4 bases, and 17 bases lay between the germline ends. This CDR3 has 15 residues. The CDR3 DNA is TGTGCCTGGAGTCCACCCGACAGGCCCTTCACTGAAGCTTTCTTT. This sequence encodes CAWSPPDRPFTEAFF. Using reference TRBV30 and TRBJ1-1 for the parts outside the CDR3, the full variable domain is SQTIHQWPATLVQPVGSPLSLECTVEGTSNPNLYWYRQAAGRGLQLLFYSVGIGQISSEVPQNLSASRPQDRQFILSSKKLLLSDSGFYLCAWSPPDRPFTEAFFGQGTRLTVV.

With regard to this clone: At one boundary the junction diverges from the germline segment, which might be a read error. This sequence joins TRBV7-9 and TRBJ2-1; D is undetermined. This CDR3 comprises 15 residues. Germline loops: CDR1 SEHNR, CDR2 FQNEAQ (reference sequence). CDR3: CASSLDSMSYNEQFF. CDR3 DNA sequence: TGTGCCAGCAGTTTAGACTCGATGTCCTACAATGAGCAGTTCTTC. The full variable domain, completed using reference TRBV7-9 and TRBJ2-1, is DTGVSQNPRHKITKRGQNVTFRCDPISEHNRLYWYRQTLGQGPEFLTYFQNEAQLEKSRLLSDRFSAERPKGSFSTLEIQRTEQGDSAMYLCASSLDSMSYNEQFFGPGTRLTVL.

The chain is built from TRBV7-8 and TRBJ1-2; D perhaps matches TRBD1 (6 bases). This CDR3 has 15 amino acids. Trimming pared 5 bases from V and 2 bases from J, leaving 15 bases between. Germline V lookup: CDR1 SGHVS, CDR2 FQNEAQ. The CDR3 nucleotides are TGTGCCAGCAGCCCCAGGGGTTCGTTGAACTATGGCTACACCTTC. Translation gives CASSPRGSLNYGYTF. The entire variable domain, with the rest obtained from reference TRBV7-8 and TRBJ1-2, is as follows: GAGVSQSPRYKVAKRGQDVALRCDPISGHVSLFWYQQALGQGPEFLTYFQNEAQLDKSGLPSDRFFAERPEGSVSTLKIQRTQQEDSAVYLCASSPRGSLNYGYTFGSGTRLTVV.

The J gene is TRBJ1-1, the V gene TRBV3-1 (or the pseudogene TRBV3-2); perhaps TRBD1 as D (6 bases). The germline V gene encodes CDR1 LGHDT and CDR2 YNNKEL (reference sequence). The V gene lost 4 bases and the J gene lost 3 bases, with 9 bases spanning the gap. This CDR3 spans 13 amino acids. CDR3 coding DNA: TGTGCCAGCAGCCCCCAGGGGTACACTGAAGCTTTCTTT. The encoded protein is CASSPQGYTEAFF.

The chain has TRBV4-2 and TRBJ2-2; TRBD2 matches 9 bases. Germline V CDR1 and CDR2: LGHNA, YNFKEQ. After removal of 4 bases from V and 6 bases from J, the junction contained 12 bases not matched to a gene. The CDR3 is 17 residues long. The CDR3 spells CASSPGGAGGPAGELFF. The CDR3 nucleotides are TGTGCCAGCAGCCCCGGGGGGGCGGGAGGGCCAGCCGGGGAGCTGTTTTTT.

The sample holds many counts of this clone. The CDR3 region is CASSLQGQGKQPQHF. The CDR3 region has the DNA TGTGCCAGCAGCCTCCAGGGACAGGGGAAACAGCCCCAGCATTTT. The chain uses TRBV11-3 and TRBJ1-5; the match to TRBD1 covers 10 bases. The CDR3 runs to 15 residues. Germline V gives CDR1 SGHNT, CDR2 YENEEA. The V and J ends lost 5 bases and 7 bases, in that order; junction bases with no gene match: 8.

The chain couples TRBV28 to TRBJ2-1; 8 bases are shared with TRBD1. The CDR3 loop spans 13 amino acids. V lost 2 bases, J lost 14 bases, and 8 bases stayed unmatched. Germline assignment: CDR1 MDHEN and CDR2 SYDVKM. CDR3 region: CASSLGQGRSKFF. The CDR3 nucleotides are TGTGCCAGCAGTTTAGGACAGGGTAGAAGTAAGTTCTTC. The entire variable domain, with the rest obtained from reference TRBV28 and TRBJ2-1, is as follows: DVKVTQSSRYLVKRTGEKVFLECVQDMDHENMFWYRQDPGLGLRLIYFSYDVKMKEKGDIPEGYSVSREKKERFSLILESASTNQTSMYLCASSLGQGRSKFFGPGTRLTVL.

The chain has TRBV25-1 and TRBJ2-2, with 8 bases aligning to TRBD2. CDR1 is MGHDK, CDR2 SYGVNS, per germline. The CDR3 length is 14 residues. The V segment lost 8 bases and the J segment 5 bases; nucleotides outside the gene matches: 7. The CDR3 DNA reads as TGTGCCAGCTGTAAGGCGGGAGGTACCGGGGAGCTGTTTTTT. Residues: CASCKAGGTGELFF.

The chain couples TRBV30 to TRBJ2-3, with a tentative D call TRBD1 (7 bases). V lost 2 bases, J lost 14 bases, and 23 bases lay in between. Germline values: CDR1 GTSNPN, CDR2 SVGIG (reference sequence). The CDR3 consists of 14 residues. CDR3 loop: CAWSRGGGNWRLYF. DNA for the CDR3: TGTGCCTGGAGTAGAGGGGGCGGGAACTGGCGACTGTATTTT.

The genes are TRBV11-1 and TRBJ1-4; 7 bases fit TRBD1. The germline V gene encodes CDR1 SGHAT and CDR2 FQDESV (reference sequence). Trimming took 3 bases from V and 7 from J; bases not matched to a gene: 2. The CDR3 contains 13 residues. CDR3: CASSLGQSEKLFF. In DNA form, the CDR3 reads TGTGCCAGCAGCTTGGGACAGTCTGAAAAACTGTTTTTT. The variable domain in full, with the rest retrieved from reference TRBV11-1 and TRBJ1-4, is EAEVAQSPRYKITEKSQAVAFWCDPISGHATLYWYRQILGQGPELLVQFQDESVVDDSQLPKDRFSAERLKGVDSTLKIQPAELGDSAMYLCASSLGQSEKLFFGSGTQLSVL.

This clone was seen many times. The chain uses TRBV29-1 and TRBJ2-7, with a possible D match to TRBD2 (5 bases). The CDR3 extends over 12 amino acids. Between the trimmed V and J ends, which lost 6 bases and 6 bases, there was a span of 15 bases. Germline assignment: CDR1 SQVTM and CDR2 ANQGSEA. CDR3 nucleotide sequence: TGCAGCGTGATTGGACTTGCCCCCGAGCAGTACTTC. It codes for CSVIGLAPEQYF.

Of note for this clone: Sequence at one end of the junction differs from germline and may be a read error. The J gene is TRBJ1-2, the V gene TRBV5-1, with D unclear. The germline V gene has CDR1 SGHRS and CDR2 YFSETQ. The CDR3 is made up of 13 amino acids. CDR3 nucleotides: TGCGCCAGCAGCTTGGCTGACTACTATGGTTACACCTTC. As protein: CASSLADYYGYTF.

The chain combines TRBV5-1 with TRBJ2-1; 16 positions agree with TRBD2. CDR1 is SGHRS and CDR2 is YFSETQ in the germline V gene. V lost 0 bases to trimming and J lost 12 bases; unmatched junction nucleotides: 3. This CDR3 spans 15 amino acids. CDR3 in DNA: TGCGCCAGCAGCTTGGAGGGACTAGCGGGAGGGTCGCAGTTCTTC. Residues: CASSLEGLAGGSQFF.